This T cell receptor (beta chain) appears in the sequencing data of a study of blood T cell repertoires in COVID-19. Study-level information: T cells, B-cell-depleted T cells, or PBMCs supplied cDNA or gDNA.

Here immunoSEQ multiplex PCR was the method, and the copy in TCRdb shows in-frame clones only, minus some. This table has approximately 360,000 clones, roughly 90% appearing once. The J segment lost 8 bases and the V segment lost 4 bases, leaving 12 bases of the junction unmatched. Germline-derived CDR1 and CDR2 are SGHTA and FQGNSA. The CDR3 is made up of 18 amino acids. The sequence came from a man aged 18 to 29 with active or convalescent COVID-19. The rearrangement uses TRBV7-2 and TRBJ2-2; 14 bases map to TRBD2. Material: peripheral blood. The CDR3 DNA follows: TGTGCCAGCAGCTATGGACAGGGGACTAGCGGGAGAGTTGGGGAGCTGTTTTTT. Protein sequence: CASSYGQGTSGRVGELFF.